These 26 T cell receptor beta chains were sequenced from one sample in a study of PD-L1 blockade in urothelial cancer. Libraries were prepared by immunoSEQ multiplex PCR; TCRdb keeps only in-frame clonotypes and omits some of them. The profile covers 48,000 or so clones, with approximately 90% appearing a single time and about 15% taken by the ten largest. Sample time point: pretreatment peripheral blood. The sample in question was PBMCs, obtained around atezolizumab (anti-PD-L1) treatment. The source of these receptors is a woman aged 55 to 70 with urothelial cancer.

In this sample, this clone turned up once. The genes are TRBV12-5 and TRBJ2-3, with D perhaps matching TRBD2 (6 bases). This CDR3 comprises 14 residues. CDR1 is LGHNT and CDR2 is FRNRAP in the germline V gene. The V end lost 4 bases, the J end lost 1 base, and 9 bases lay between the germline ends. The CDR3 DNA is TGTGCTAGTGGTTCCGGGACTCGCACAGATACGCAGTATTTT. Its translation is CASGSGTRTDTQYF. The full variable domain, rest sourced from reference TRBV12-5 and TRBJ2-3, is DARVTQTPRHKVTEMGQEVTMRCQPILGHNTVFWYRQTMMQGLELLAYFRNRAPLDDSGMPKDRFSAEMPDATLATLKIQPSEPRDSAVYFCASGSGTRTDTQYFGPGTRLTVL.

The chain has TRBV6-5 and TRBJ1-4; D not certain. The germline CDR1 and CDR2 sequences are MNHEY and SVGAGI. Trimming took off 3 bases at V and 7 bases at J, with 12 bases between the two ends. This CDR3 is 14 amino acids long. The CDR3 loop is CASSYGPAGEKLFF. CDR3 DNA sequence: TGTGCCAGCAGTTATGGGCCCGCGGGTGAAAAACTGTTTTTT.

This rearrangement joins TRBV1 to TRBJ1-2. TRBV1 counts as a pseudogene. The CDR3 consists of 16 residues. Written as DNA, the CDR3 is TGCACCAGCAGCCAAGATAGTATTTATAACTCCTATGGCTACACCTTC. Translated, it gives CTSSQDSIYNSYGYTF.

The genes are TRBV12-2 and TRBJ2-7; TRBD2 reflects the table's D call only, with no check against the DNA. TRBV12-2 is tagged as a pseudogene. CDR3 length: 13 amino acids. CDR3 amino acids: CASRLVSAYEQYF. CDR3 DNA sequence: TGTGCAAGTCGCTTAGTCTCGGCCTACGAGCAGTACTTC.

CDR3 region: CASSPGQGPYEQYF. DNA of the CDR3: TGTGCCAGCAGTCCCGGACAGGGGCCCTACGAGCAGTACTTC. V usage is TRBV27 and J usage is TRBJ2-7, with TRBD1 matching over 9 bases. Trimming took 5 bases from V and 2 from J; bases not matched to a gene: 4. The CDR3 consists of 14 residues. The germline V gene encodes CDR1 MNHEY and CDR2 SMNVEV (reference sequence).

This chain joins TRBV6-1 and TRBJ1-2, with a tentative D call TRBD1 (6 bases). Between the trimmed V and J ends, which lost 3 bases and 2 bases, there was a span of 16 bases. The CDR3 runs to 16 residues. The germline CDR1 and CDR2 sequences are MNHNS and SASEGT. In nucleotides, the CDR3 is TGTGCCAGCAGTGACCAGCGGACAGCCCACAACTATGGCTACACCTTC. Encoded protein: CASSDQRTAHNYGYTF.

V and J are TRBV7-9 and TRBJ2-3; 7 positions agree with TRBD2. V was pared by 1 base and J by 4 bases, with 5 bases of the junction left unmatched. This CDR3 contains 15 residues. CDR1 and CDR2 (germline): SEHNR, FQNEAQ (reference sequence). CDR3 loop: CASSLGGGPADTQYF. CDR3 DNA sequence: TGTGCCAGCAGCTTAGGGGGAGGGCCCGCAGATACGCAGTATTTT.

This chain uses TRBV5-6 with TRBJ1-5; 9 positions match TRBD1. The V segment lost 2 bases and the J segment 7 bases; nucleotides outside the gene matches: 10. The length of the CDR3 is 16 residues. Germline-derived CDR1 and CDR2 are SGHDT and YYEEEE. CDR3 bases: TGTGCCAGCAGCTTCATGGACAGGGGTTACCGGCAGCCCCAGCATTTT. Its translation is CASSFMDRGYRQPQHF. The whole variable domain, filled in from reference TRBV5-6 and TRBJ1-5, reads DAGVTQSPTHLIKTRGQQVTLRCSPKSGHDTVSWYQQALGQGPQFIFQYYEEEERQRGNFPDRFSGHQFPNYSSELNVNALLLGDSALYLCASSFMDRGYRQPQHFGDGTRLSIL.

This clone was observed once. V usage is TRBV19 and J usage is TRBJ2-3; D is perhaps TRBD2 (6 bases). Germline lookup yields CDR1 LNHDA and CDR2 SQIVND (reference sequence). Trimming cost V 5 bases and J 0 bases, with 18 bases left between them. The CDR3 loop spans 17 amino acids. CDR3 DNA: TGTGCCAGTAGTCCACCCTCTATTGCGGGGAGCACAGATACGCAGTATTTT. Translation gives CASSPPSIAGSTDTQYF.

The count of this clone is one. The rearrangement uses TRBV5-6 and TRBJ2-5; possibly TRBD2 for D (6 bases). The length of the CDR3 is 14 residues. Trimming took 3 bases from V and 3 from J, leaving 12 bases between them. CDR1 is SGHDT and CDR2 is YYEEEE in the germline V gene. The CDR3 is CASSSLGGEETQYF. Written as DNA, the CDR3 is TGTGCCAGCAGCTCCCTAGGAGGGGAAGAGACCCAGTACTTC.

The chain uses TRBV27 and TRBJ1-2; tentative D call: TRBD1 (6 bases). Germline CDR1 MNHEY, CDR2 SMNVEV (reference sequence). The V gene lost 6 bases and the J gene lost 7 bases, with 12 bases spanning the gap. There are 12 residues in the CDR3. CDR3 in amino acids: CASRPGDSGYTF. In DNA, the CDR3 is TGTGCCAGCAGGCCAGGGGATAGTGGCTACACCTTC.

This chain links TRBV9 with TRBJ2-1; 7 bases line up with TRBD2. The CDR3 sequence is 15 residues long. V shed 4 bases and J 7 bases; nucleotides not matched to a gene: 11. CDR1 and CDR2 from the germline V gene are SGDLS and YYNGEE. This chain's CDR3 is CASSIRLAPGNEQFF. The CDR3 DNA follows: TGTGCCAGCAGCATTCGACTAGCTCCGGGAAATGAGCAGTTCTTC.

In its sample, this clone was seen once. The chain carries TRBV4-3 and TRBJ2-7; TRBD1 aligns across 10 bases. The V gene end was trimmed by 0 bases and the J gene end by 5 bases; junction bases not matched to a gene: 4. Germline lookup yields CDR1 LGHNA and CDR2 YSLEER. The CDR3 sequence is 15 residues long. Here the CDR3 DNA reads TGCGCCAGCAGCCAAGATGCGACAGGGGGCGACGAGCAGTACTTC. Translating gives CASSQDATGGDEQYF.

The chain employs TRBV7-2 and TRBJ2-7, with 9 bases fitting TRBD1. The J segment lost 1 base and the V segment lost 5 bases, leaving 6 bases of the junction unmatched. This CDR3 is 15 amino acids long. Germline CDR1 reads SGHTA; CDR2 reads FQGNSA. The CDR3 DNA sequence: TGTGCCAGCAGCCGAGGGACAGGGACTTCCTACGAGCAGTACTTC. Protein product: CASSRGTGTSYEQYF.

The CDR3 nucleotides read TGCAGCGTTGAACCCCAATTTGGACACAGATATAGCAATCAGCCCCAGCATTTT. Its protein product is CSVEPQFGHRYSNQPQHF. The V and J genes are TRBV29-1 and TRBJ1-5, with a possible D match to TRBD1 (5 bases). The ends were cut back, 2 bases at V and 0 bases at J, with 20 bases in the middle. Per the germline V gene, CDR1 is SQVTM and CDR2 is ANQGSEA. This CDR3 spans 18 amino acids. The full variable domain, in which reference TRBV29-1 and TRBJ1-5 provide the parts outside the CDR3, is SAVISQKPSRDICQRGTSLTIQCQVDSQVTMMFWYRQQPGQSLTLIATANQGSEATYESGFVIDKFPISRPNLTFSTLTVSNMSPEDSSIYLCSVEPQFGHRYSNQPQHFGDGTRLSIL.

The rearrangement uses TRBV28 and TRBJ2-1, with 7 bases that match TRBD1. Germline CDR1 and CDR2: MDHEN and SYDVKM. V lost 7 bases, J lost 3 bases, and 3 bases stayed unmatched. The length of the CDR3 is 13 residues. The CDR3 nucleotides read TGTGCCAGCACTACAGGGGTCTACAATGAGCAGTTCTTC. It codes for CASTTGVYNEQFF.

This clone was observed a handful of times. V usage is TRBV12-5 and J usage is TRBJ1-1, with 7 bases that match TRBD1. Germline loops: CDR1 LGHNT, CDR2 FRNRAP. J gave up 2 bases and V 4 bases, and 7 bases lay outside the gene matches. The CDR3 loop spans 15 amino acids. CDR3: CASGSLRTGNTEAFF. CDR3 nucleotide sequence: TGTGCTAGTGGTTCCCTAAGGACAGGTAACACTGAAGCTTTCTTT.

Only a few counts were recorded for this clone. V usage is TRBV18 and J usage is TRBJ2-1; 8 nucleotides agree with TRBD2. Germline V gives CDR1 KGHSH, CDR2 LQKENI. V trimming: 5 bases; J trimming: 0 bases; junction bases outside the gene matches: 9. The CDR3 loop spans 17 amino acids. This chain's CDR3 is CASSDTTSVSSYNEQFF. The CDR3 DNA reads TGTGCCAGCTCAGATACGACTAGCGTGAGCTCCTACAATGAGCAGTTCTTC.

V usage is TRBV7-8 and J usage is TRBJ1-3; TRBD1 matches 7 bases. The trim removed 6 bases at V and 4 bases at J, leaving 6 bases unmatched. Per the germline V gene, CDR1 is SGHVS and CDR2 is FQNEAQ. The CDR3 totals 14 residues. The CDR3 spells CASSRDSYGNTIYF. The CDR3 DNA reads as TGTGCCAGCAGTCGGGACAGCTACGGAAACACCATATATTTT.

V is TRBV7-9 and J is TRBJ1-5; maybe TRBD1 (5 bases). Germline values: CDR1 SEHNR, CDR2 FQNEAQ (reference sequence). The CDR3 runs 14 residues. The germline V and J ends were trimmed by 1 base and 7 bases, with 11 bases remaining between them. This chain's CDR3 is CASSLGGERQPQHF. As DNA, the CDR3 is TGTGCCAGCAGCTTAGGGGGGGAACGACAGCCCCAGCATTTT.

This clone turned up a few times. This chain connects TRBV9 to TRBJ1-6; maybe TRBD1 (5 bases). Germline lookup yields CDR1 SGDLS and CDR2 YYNGEE. The CDR3 covers 15 residues. V lost 0 bases and J 10 bases, leaving 14 bases between the germline ends. The CDR3 loop is CASSVGGQGTSPLHF. For the CDR3, the DNA is TGTGCCAGCAGCGTAGGGGGTCAGGGTACGTCACCCCTCCACTTT.

This sequence joins TRBV7-8 and TRBJ2-2; 8 bases match TRBD2. Trimming at V came to 4 bases and at J to 7 bases, leaving 11 bases not matched to a gene. The CDR3 runs to 16 residues. The germline CDR1 and CDR2 sequences are SGHVS and FQNEAQ. The CDR3 loop is CASSSVGAGVVGELFF. The CDR3 DNA follows: TGTGCCAGCAGCTCAGTGGGAGCGGGAGTGGTCGGGGAGCTGTTTTTT.

The chain couples TRBV29-1 to TRBJ2-5, with 14 bases that match TRBD2. In germline, CDR1 is SQVTM, CDR2 ANQGSEA. V lost 7 bases and J lost 4; bases outside the gene matches: 8. The CDR3 is 15 amino acids. The CDR3 region is CSGTPGLAGAETQYF. The CDR3 DNA reads as TGCAGCGGCACACCGGGACTAGCGGGAGCAGAGACCCAGTACTTC.

The V gene is TRBV5-1, the J gene TRBJ1-1; weak D call: TRBD1 (5 bases). The germline CDR1 and CDR2 sequences are SGHRS and YFSETQ. Trimming cost V 2 bases and J 5 bases, with 13 bases left between them. CDR3 length equals 14 residues. CDR3 sequence (DNA): TGCGCCAGCAGCTTCCGGCGGGGGGGGACTGAAGCTTTCTTT. Its protein product is CASSFRRGGTEAFF.

The chain recombines TRBV18 with TRBJ2-7; D unclear. Looked up from germline, CDR1 is KGHSH and CDR2 is LQKENI. Trimming pared 3 bases from V and 2 bases from J, leaving 14 bases between. This CDR3 has 15 amino acids. The chain's CDR3 is CASSPFGQKPYEQYF. The DNA for the CDR3 is TGTGCCAGCTCACCGTTTGGGCAGAAACCCTACGAGCAGTACTTC.

This chain uses TRBV5-1 with TRBJ2-1; 7 nucleotides agree with TRBD1. The CDR3 covers 13 residues. V dropped 2 bases and J dropped 7; count of bases not matched to a gene: 3. The germline gives CDR1 SGHRS, CDR2 YFSETQ. In nucleotides, the CDR3 is TGCGCCAGCAGCTTAGACAGGGTGAATGAGCAGTTCTTC. This encodes CASSLDRVNEQFF.